The T cell receptor (beta chain) described here comes from a study of Graves' ophthalmopathy and Graves' hyperthyroidism. Notes on the study in general: Stable hyperthyroidism and ophthalmopathy were told apart by a 13-signature model, which achieved around 88% sensitivity and roughly 80% specificity.

The CDR3 totals 17 residues. CDR1 and CDR2 from the germline V gene are MDHEN and SYDVKM. V dropped 7 bases and J dropped 7 bases, with 29 bases sitting between them. This clonotype was observed many times. Its specificity is unknown. Scientists amplified the TCR beta CDR3 regions from RNA transcripts. HTBI primers served in a first-round RT-PCR, which a second-round multiplex PCR followed. MiXCR, applied by TCRdb to the multiplex PCR reads, yields one record per CDR3 protein. The table records approximately 150,000 distinct CDR3 sequences, around 40% of them present only once. Donors with ophthalmopathy: moderate-to-severe activity, CAS ≥3, NOSPECS ≥4, duration under 3 months. No donor had other autoimmune disease, uncontrolled infection, pregnancy or lactation. Physicians reached a diagnosis by relying on clinical symptoms, serum thyroxine, TRAb, thyroid ultrasound and orbital computed tomography.

The sample consisted of peripheral blood. V gene TRBV28 combines with J gene TRBJ2-7; D perhaps matches TRBD1 (6 bases). This clonotype was sampled from a man under 40 with Graves' ophthalmopathy. Written as DNA, the CDR3 is TGTGCCAGCACTATTTATTTTTCCGGGGCAGGACAGTTTGAGCAGTACTTC. Protein product: CASTIYFSGAGQFEQYF.